This passage covers 29 T cell receptor beta chains from one sample sequenced in a study of metastatic and nonmetastatic thyroid tumors (dated by TCRdb to 2018 to 2020). The protocol used for the library was PCR. Sequenced on an Illumina HiSeq 4000. TCRdb applied fastp at Q25 and MiXCR to the public reads, then kept only in-frame beta chains. The table for this sample lists approximately 25,000 clones; about 15% of them were counted only once. The ten largest make up 5.5% to 7.5% of the sample. None of the patients had been given any treatment before thyroid surgery. Source material: blood. All receptors derive from a male donor with papillary thyroid cancer or a benign thyroid nodule (not recorded which). Some clones in this sample may be carry-over from other donors' samples.

This clone was detected only a few times. The rearrangement links TRBV7-9 to TRBJ1-2, with a weak D call TRBD1 (5 bases). CDR3 size: 14 residues. Deletions cut 3 bases from V and 8 bases from J, with 16 bases between. Germline assignment: CDR1 SEHNR and CDR2 FQNEAQ (reference sequence). The CDR3 spells CASSFDSRTQGYTF. CDR3 coding DNA: TGTGCCAGCAGCTTTGACAGCCGGACGCAAGGCTACACCTTC.

This clone was counted at least ten times. This chain links TRBV4-1 with TRBJ2-7; tentative D call: TRBD2 (7 bases). Trimming removed 1 base from V and 3 bases from J, with 25 bases in between. The V gene's germline CDR1 is MGHRA and CDR2 YSYEKL. The CDR3 extends over 19 amino acids. The CDR3 DNA reads as TGCGCCAGCAGCCAAGTATTCAGTATGTTAGGACTAGGGGGCTACGAGCAGTACTTC. It yields the protein CASSQVFSMLGLGGYEQYF.

This clone was found a few times. V is TRBV6-1 and J is TRBJ2-2, with D perhaps TRBD1 or TRBD2 (6 bases each). The CDR3 has 14 amino acids. The V end lost 6 bases, the J end lost 5 bases, and 13 bases lay between the germline ends. The germline V gene has CDR1 MNHNS and CDR2 SASEGT. As DNA, the CDR3 is TGTGCCAGCAGACCAACGGGGGCTACCGGGGAGCTGTTTTTT. It yields the protein CASRPTGATGELFF.

The gene calls are TRBV20-1 and TRBJ2-7, with 11 bases matching TRBD1. V lost 5 bases, J lost 6 bases, and 6 bases stayed unmatched. CDR1 and CDR2 from the germline V gene are DFQATT and SNEGSKA (reference sequence). This CDR3 comprises 13 residues. The CDR3 DNA follows: TGCAGTGCTCAGGGACAGGGGGAAGGCGAGCAGTACTTC. This gives the protein CSAQGQGEGEQYF.

This clone was recorded many times. CDR3 amino acids: CASKRGTVDYTF. The CDR3 bases are TGTGCCAGCAAGCGAGGAACAGTCGACTACACCTTC. The chain couples TRBV28 to TRBJ1-2; D gene unclear. The CDR3 runs 12 residues. Trimming stripped 7 bases from V and 10 bases from J, with 16 bases between. Germline V gene lookup returns CDR1 MDHEN and CDR2 SYDVKM.

This clone was recorded at least ten times. The V and J genes are TRBV6-1 and TRBJ2-6; D ambiguous. Germline loops: CDR1 MNHNS, CDR2 SASEGT. This CDR3 has 14 amino acids. Trimming left V 5 bases short and J 0 bases short, with 5 bases between. The CDR3: CASSLISGANVLTF. Here the CDR3 DNA reads TGTGCCAGCAGTCTCATCTCTGGGGCCAACGTCCTGACTTTC.

The chain links TRBV5-5 to TRBJ2-7; 7 positions match TRBD1. Germline CDR1 is SGHKS and CDR2 is YYEKEE (reference sequence). The junction had 10 bases not matched to a gene; V was cut back by 5 bases and J by 2 bases. The CDR3 loop spans 15 amino acids. CDR3 bases: TGTGCCAGCAGGCATACAGGGGACCTCACCTACGAGCAGTACTTC. It is translated as CASRHTGDLTYEQYF.

This clone has only one observation. Other DNA sequences in this sample translate to the same CDR3. CDR3 sequence: CASSDPGGTSTYNEQFF. The CDR3 DNA reads TGTGCCAGCAGTGACCCGGGCGGGACATCAACTTACAATGAGCAGTTCTTC. The J gene is TRBJ2-1, the V gene TRBV2, with D perhaps matching TRBD1 or TRBD2 (6 bases each). The germline V and J ends were trimmed by 3 bases and 4 bases, with 19 bases remaining between them. The germline V gene encodes CDR1 SNHLY and CDR2 FYNNEI. The CDR3 sequence is 17 residues long.

Note on this clone: This may stem from a read error, because a much larger clone lies one nucleotide away. The identical CDR3 is also encoded by other nucleotide sequences in the sample. The V gene is TRBV28, the J gene TRBJ2-3; D is perhaps TRBD2 (5 bases). The germline CDR1 and CDR2 sequences are MDHEN and SYDVKM. The CDR3 length is 12 residues. The CDR3 DNA follows: TGTGCCAGCACACGCTACACGGAGGCGCAATATTTT. Translating it yields CASTRYTEAQYF. The variable domain in full, completed from reference TRBV28 and TRBJ2-3, reads DVKVTQSSRYLVKRTGEKVFLECVQDMDHENMFWYRQDPGLGLRLIYFSYDVKMKEKGDIPEGYSVSREKKERFSLILESASTNQTSMYLCASTRYTEAQYFGPGTRLTVL.

In this sample, this clone turned up many times. The chain combines TRBV3-1 with TRBJ2-1; 7 bases line up with TRBD1. Germline V gives CDR1 LGHDT, CDR2 YNNKEL (reference sequence). CDR3 length: 18 amino acids. After removal of 2 bases from V and 1 base from J, the junction contained 11 bases not matched to a gene. CDR3 in DNA: TGTGCCAGCAGCCAACTACTGGGGGCAGGGGGTTCCTACAATGAGCAGTTCTTC. Translated, it gives CASSQLLGAGGSYNEQFF.

Many counts were recorded for this clone. The rearrangement uses TRBV30 and TRBJ2-3, with D perhaps matching TRBD2 (6 bases). Germline V lookup: CDR1 GTSNPN, CDR2 SVGIG (reference sequence). The CDR3 runs to 16 residues. V was clipped by 5 bases and J by 2 bases, with 20 bases between them. CDR3 region: CAWANPSASPTDTQYF. CDR3 in DNA: TGTGCCTGGGCGAACCCTAGCGCTTCGCCCACAGATACGCAGTATTTT.

This clone was seen at least ten times. One end of the junction varies from germline; a read error may be responsible. The chain uses TRBV6-1 and TRBJ2-1; D is uncertain. This CDR3 region has 12 residues. The germline V gene encodes CDR1 MNHNS and CDR2 SASEGT. This chain's CDR3 is CASATSNNEQFF. CDR3 nucleotide sequence: TGTGCCAGCGCGACCTCCAACAATGAGCAGTTCTTC.

This clone was observed at least ten times. The chain links TRBV19 to TRBJ1-2; TRBD1 aligns across 7 bases. V shed 7 bases, J shed 0 bases, and the junction held 5 bases outside the gene matches. The germline V gene has CDR1 LNHDA and CDR2 SQIVND (reference sequence). This CDR3 is built from 14 residues. The chain's CDR3 is CASIGTEPNYGYTF. In DNA form, the CDR3 reads TGTGCCAGTATTGGGACAGAACCTAACTATGGCTACACCTTC.

V and J are TRBV28 and TRBJ2-5, with D hard to call. Trimming took 5 bases from V and 8 from J, leaving 9 bases between them. The CDR3 has 11 amino acids. CDR1 is MDHEN and CDR2 is SYDVKM in the germline V gene. This chain's CDR3 is CASSIGYTQYF. The CDR3 DNA is TGTGCCAGCAGTATCGGGTATACCCAGTACTTC. The full variable domain, in which reference TRBV28 and TRBJ2-5 provide the parts outside the CDR3, is DVKVTQSSRYLVKRTGEKVFLECVQDMDHENMFWYRQDPGLGLRLIYFSYDVKMKEKGDIPEGYSVSREKKERFSLILESASTNQTSMYLCASSIGYTQYFGPGTRLLVL.

This clone occurred many times. The V call is TRBV19, the J call TRBJ1-1; D gene uncertain. CDR1 is LNHDA and CDR2 is SQIVND in the germline V gene (reference sequence). The CDR3 extends over 14 amino acids. The ends were cut back, 0 bases at V and 1 base at J, with 6 bases in the middle. The DNA for the CDR3 is TGTGCCAGTAGTATAGAGGACGGGAACACTGAAGCTTTCTTT. Protein: CASSIEDGNTEAFF.

This clone has at least ten counts. V usage is TRBV4-2 and J usage is TRBJ2-1; 7 bases align to TRBD1. The CDR3 is 17 residues long. Germline V lookup: CDR1 LGHNA, CDR2 YNFKEQ. J lost 5 bases, V lost 0 bases, and 10 bases had no gene match. In DNA form, the CDR3 reads TGTGCCAGCAGCCAAGATAGAGACCTGACAGGGAACAATGAGCAGTTCTTC. Amino acid sequence: CASSQDRDLTGNNEQFF.

The rearrangement uses TRBV2 and TRBJ2-7; 8 bases fit TRBD1. Germline CDR1 is SNHLY and CDR2 is FYNNEI. The CDR3 sequence is 15 residues long. V lost 6 bases to trimming and J lost 2 bases; unmatched junction nucleotides: 9. CDR3: CASRGRDRFTYEQYF. The CDR3, as DNA: TGTGCCAGCAGGGGACGGGACAGGTTCACCTACGAGCAGTACTTC. The full variable domain, in which reference TRBV2 and TRBJ2-7 provide the parts outside the CDR3, is EPEVTQTPSHQVTQMGQEVILRCVPISNHLYFYWYRQILGQKVEFLVSFYNNEISEKSEIFDDQFSVERPDGSNFTLKIRSTKLEDSAMYFCASRGRDRFTYEQYFGPGTRLTVT.

This clone is judged medium-sized. The rearrangement uses TRBV12-3 or TRBV12-4 and TRBJ2-1; D is possibly TRBD2 (6 bases). This CDR3 spans 12 amino acids. V lost 5 bases and J lost 10, with 12 bases in between. The CDR3, as DNA: TGTGCCAGCAGTCAGACCAGCGGGGAGCAGTTCTTC. Its protein product is CASSQTSGEQFF.

By share, this clone counts as medium-sized (0.01 to 0.1%). The genes are TRBV2 and TRBJ1-6; no clear D gene. The germline V gene has CDR1 SNHLY and CDR2 FYNNEI. The CDR3 is 15 residues long. V was pared by 7 bases and J by 7 bases, with 17 bases between. CDR3 sequence: CASKLLANLNSPLHF. The CDR3 nucleotides are TGTGCCAGCAAGCTCCTCGCCAATTTGAATTCACCCCTCCACTTT.

V usage is TRBV12-3 or TRBV12-4 and J usage is TRBJ1-2, with D perhaps TRBD1 (5 bases). V was clipped by 3 bases and J by 6 bases, with 8 bases between them. This CDR3 is 12 amino acids long. The CDR3, as DNA: TGTGCCAGCAGTTTCGGGGGTGATGGCTACACCTTC. Protein: CASSFGGDGYTF.

This clone has just one count. The genes are TRBV20-1 and TRBJ2-7; 10 bases are a match to TRBD2. The J segment lost 2 bases and the V segment lost 1 base, leaving 2 bases of the junction unmatched. CDR3 length equals 14 residues. CDR1 is DFQATT and CDR2 is SNEGSKA in the germline V gene (reference sequence). DNA for the CDR3: TGCAGTGCTAGAGGGACTAGCGGAACCTACGAGCAGTACTTC. This gives the protein CSARGTSGTYEQYF.

In this sample, this clone turned up many times. V gene TRBV28 combines with J gene TRBJ2-5, with D possibly being TRBD1 (6 bases). Germline CDR1 reads MDHEN; CDR2 reads SYDVKM. Trimming shortened V by 5 bases and J by 0 bases, and 19 bases separated the two germline ends. This CDR3 has 17 residues. The CDR3 here is CASSPPTGLRYQETQYF. CDR3 nucleotides: TGTGCCAGCAGTCCACCGACAGGACTGCGGTACCAAGAGACCCAGTACTTC. Full variable domain (missing parts from reference TRBV28 and TRBJ2-5): DVKVTQSSRYLVKRTGEKVFLECVQDMDHENMFWYRQDPGLGLRLIYFSYDVKMKEKGDIPEGYSVSREKKERFSLILESASTNQTSMYLCASSPPTGLRYQETQYFGPGTRLLVL.

The chain links TRBV7-1 to TRBJ2-1; D is unclear. TRBV7-1 is reported as an ORF; its role is uncertain. With 6 bases removed from V and 0 bases from J, the gap between germline ends came to 15 bases. The CDR3 length is 16 residues. CDR3: CASSESEVSSYNEQFF. Written as DNA, the CDR3 is TGTGCCAGCAGTGAGAGCGAGGTTAGCTCCTACAATGAGCAGTTCTTC.

Concerning this clone: A much larger clone differs from this one at a single base, so this may be a read error. At the DNA level, this CDR3 is encoded by other sequences in the same sample as well. The V gene is TRBV28, the J gene TRBJ2-2; D not resolved. CDR1 is MDHEN, CDR2 SYDVKM, per germline. CDR3 length equals 11 residues. The CDR3 DNA sequence: TGTGCCAGCAGTTTGGCCGGTGAGCTGTTTTTT. This encodes CASSLAGELFF.

A note on this clone: Germline is not matched at one junction end, which may reflect a read error. CDR3 residues: CSARVLPSYAQYF. CDR3 in DNA: TGCAGTGCTAGAGTCCTACCCTCCTACGCGCAGTACTTC. This chain uses TRBV20-1 with TRBJ2-7, with D unclear. The CDR3 sequence is 13 residues long. Germline V gene sequence: CDR1 DFQATT, CDR2 SNEGSKA (reference sequence).

This clone came up many times. The chain has TRBV9 and TRBJ2-2; D not certain. The CDR3 has 15 residues. CDR1 is SGDLS and CDR2 is YYNGEE in the germline V gene. Trimming stripped 2 bases from V and 5 bases from J, with 13 bases between. The CDR3 DNA sequence: TGTGCCAGCAGCGTCGGTGGCAGCCGGACCGGGGAGCTGTTTTTT. Translated: CASSVGGSRTGELFF.

This clone was seen at least ten times. The V and J genes are TRBV28 and TRBJ2-1; TRBD2 agrees at 8 bases. J was trimmed by 0 bases and V by 6 bases; bases with no gene match: 7. This CDR3 has 16 amino acids. Germline-derived CDR1 and CDR2 are MDHEN and SYDVKM. In DNA form, the CDR3 reads TGTGCCAGCAGGAGAGCGGGGGCCAGCTCCTACAATGAGCAGTTCTTC. Residues: CASRRAGASSYNEQFF.

This clone was seen repeatedly, ten times or more. The chain employs TRBV5-1 and TRBJ1-3, with D possibly matching TRBD1 (5 bases). V was clipped by 4 bases and J by 0 bases, with 11 bases between them. Germline V gene lookup returns CDR1 SGHRS and CDR2 YFSETQ. The CDR3 length is 15 residues. DNA of the CDR3: TGCGCCAGCAGCCTGGACATGAGCTCTGGAAACACCATATATTTT. Translated, it gives CASSLDMSSGNTIYF.

The table lists this clone with many counts. The chain couples TRBV20-1 to TRBJ2-1; the match to TRBD2 covers 7 bases. Germline V gene lookup returns CDR1 DFQATT and CDR2 SNEGSKA (reference sequence). The CDR3 consists of 15 residues. With 0 bases clipped from V and 2 bases from J, the junction kept 4 bases outside the gene matches. The DNA of the CDR3 is TGCAGTGCTAGAGAGGGCGGGAGTCCCTACAATGAGCAGTTCTTC. Translated: CSAREGGSPYNEQFF.